This T cell receptor (beta chain) originates from a study of glioma-infiltrating T cells after dendritic cell vaccination. Germline values: CDR1 LNHDA, CDR2 SQIVND (reference sequence). The CDR3 sequence is 12 residues long. Deletions cut 6 bases from V and 3 bases from J, with 9 bases between. The assay was immunoSEQ multiplex PCR, and TCRdb's table has in-frame clones only and misses some. Among about 92,000 clones, 70% to 90% were seen once, and the ten largest hold about 15%. The chain links TRBV19 to TRBJ2-7; no definite D call. The sequencing here drew on blood, taken before dendritic cell vaccination. The sequence was collected from a human donor with glioblastoma. The CDR3 spells CASSPRGYEQYF. The CDR3 bases are TGTGCCAGTAGCCCCCGAGGCTACGAGCAGTACTTC.